Shown below are 9 T cell receptor beta chains from a single sample sequenced in a study of T cell repertoires in cytomegalovirus infection. TCRdb reanalysed the reads using MiXCR and keeps one entry per CDR3 protein. The profile shows some 160,000 distinct CDR3 sequences, 17% of them singletons. Sequenced input: CD8+ T cells from PBMCs. These receptors were taken from a human donor in good health (CMV status not recorded). Some clones in this sample may be carry-over from other donors' samples.

The sample holds a few counts of this clonotype. This sequence joins TRBV6-2 or TRBV6-3 and TRBJ2-7; D is uncertain. The CDR3 spans 11 residues. Between the trimmed V and J ends, which lost 0 bases and 6 bases, there was a span of 3 bases. Germline V gene lookup returns CDR1 MNHEY and CDR2 SVGEGT. CDR3 amino acids: CASSYSFEQYF. DNA for the CDR3: TGTGCCAGCAGTTACTCTTTCGAGCAGTACTTC.

This clonotype came up a few times. CDR3 bases: TGTGCCAGCAGTTACTCGAACCCGCTTAATGAAAAACTGTTTTTT. It is translated as CASSYSNPLNEKLFF. The genes are TRBV6-6 and TRBJ1-4; D is unresolved. Trimming shortened V by 0 bases and J by 4 bases, and 9 bases separated the two germline ends. CDR3 length: 15 amino acids. Germline V gene data show CDR1 as MNHNY and CDR2 as SVGAGI (reference sequence).

There are a few counts of this clonotype. J is TRBJ2-1 and V is TRBV28, with a tentative D call TRBD2 (5 bases). This CDR3 is built from 16 residues. Trimming pared 5 bases from V and 3 bases from J, leaving 17 bases between. The germline CDR1 and CDR2 sequences are MDHEN and SYDVKM. CDR3 residues: CASSPRAGPNYNEQFF. Written as DNA, the CDR3 is TGTGCCAGCAGTCCTAGGGCGGGTCCGAACTACAATGAGCAGTTCTTC. Combining the CDR3 with reference TRBV28 and TRBJ2-1 gives the whole variable domain DVKVTQSSRYLVKRTGEKVFLECVQDMDHENMFWYRQDPGLGLRLIYFSYDVKMKEKGDIPEGYSVSREKKERFSLILESASTNQTSMYLCASSPRAGPNYNEQFFGPGTRLTVL.

Many counts were recorded for this clonotype. This chain links TRBV7-2 with TRBJ2-7; D is perhaps TRBD2 (5 bases). Trimming pared 1 base from V and 3 bases from J, leaving 10 bases between. Germline CDR1 reads SGHTA; CDR2 reads FQGNSA. This CDR3 has 14 amino acids. The DNA for the CDR3 is TGTGCCAGCAGCTTAGTCGGGGTCGGCTACGAGCAGTACTTC. Translated, it gives CASSLVGVGYEQYF.

This chain connects TRBV6-2 or TRBV6-3 to TRBJ2-1; D call uncertain. There are 12 residues in the CDR3. V was pared by 4 bases and J by 8 bases, with 9 bases between. Germline V lookup: CDR1 MNHEY, CDR2 SVGEGT. DNA of the CDR3: TGTGCCAGCAGTTCCGCTTGGGATGAGCAGTTCTTC. This encodes CASSSAWDEQFF.

This chain connects TRBV7-6 to TRBJ2-7, with 7 bases lining up with TRBD1. Trimming at V came to 5 bases and at J to 3 bases, leaving 10 bases not matched to a gene. Germline CDR1 reads SGHVS; CDR2 reads FNYEAQ. The CDR3 sequence is 15 residues long. In DNA, the CDR3 is TGTGCCAGCAGCCTCAACCCCGGGACAGTCTACGAGCAGTACTTC. This encodes CASSLNPGTVYEQYF.

The V and J genes are TRBV7-3 and TRBJ2-1, with 11 bases that match TRBD2. The CDR3 sequence is 14 residues long. CDR1 is SGHTA, CDR2 FQGTGA, per germline. V lost 4 bases to trimming and J lost 10 bases; unmatched junction nucleotides: 6. CDR3 amino acids: CASSYSGGAKEQFF. CDR3 DNA: TGTGCCAGCAGCTATAGCGGGGGGGCAAAGGAGCAGTTCTTC.

This clonotype has at least ten counts. CDR3 protein: CASSNLRDYQETQYF. Written as DNA, the CDR3 is TGTGCCAGCAGCAATCTGCGGGACTACCAAGAGACCCAGTACTTC. This chain links TRBV12-3 or TRBV12-4 with TRBJ2-5; D is possibly TRBD2 (6 bases). The CDR3 sequence is 15 residues long. The V gene lost 6 bases and the J gene lost 0 bases, with 14 bases spanning the gap.

This clonotype was detected a few times. This chain links TRBV20-1 with TRBJ2-2, with 8 bases lining up with TRBD2. Germline V gene lookup returns CDR1 DFQATT and CDR2 SNEGSKA (reference sequence). With V trimmed by 0 bases and J by 7 bases, 16 bases remained unmatched. The CDR3 sequence is 18 residues long. CDR3 region: CSARDRSPQRGPGGELFF. CDR3 DNA sequence: TGCAGTGCTAGAGATCGGAGCCCCCAGCGGGGGCCGGGCGGGGAGCTGTTTTTT.